These T cell receptor beta chains were read from a single sample in a study of blood T cell repertoires in COVID-19. Clones were sequenced by immunoSEQ multiplex PCR, and TCRdb holds only the in-frame ones, with some missing. The sample has about 330,000 clones, around 86% seen once; the top ten hold approximately 1.5%. Source material: peripheral blood. The origin of the receptors is a woman between 50 and 59 years old with acute or convalescent COVID-19. Each CDR3 is given with its conserved first and last residue. The D gene is left open where the match is weak. Only part of the rows carry a size: once, few, many, or a class if the clone is expanded.

TRBJ1-6 | . | . | TRBV7-3 | CASSSQGGSPLHF | TGTGCCAGCAGCTCTCAGGGTGGTTCACCCCTCCACTTT
TRBJ2-3 | . | . | TRBV13 | CASSPRAGGSTDTQYF | TGTGCCAGCAGCCCCCGGGCAGGGGGGAGCACAGATACGCAGTATTTT
TRBJ2-5 | . | . | TRBV18 | CASSPRSRETQYF | TGTGCCAGCTCACCACGGTCGAGAGAGACCCAGTACTTC
TRBJ2-2 | TRBD2 | . | TRBV2 | CASSEEPGLAGATNTGELFF | TGTGCCAGCAGTGAAGAGCCGGGACTAGCGGGCGCCACGAACACCGGGGAGCTGTTTTTT
TRBJ1-6 | . | . | TRBV7-6 | CASSSGIEPLHF | TGTGCCAGCAGCTCAGGGATCGAGCCCCTCCACTTT
TRBJ1-5 | TRBD1 | . | TRBV2 | CASSGDRSYQPQHF | TGTGCCAGCAGTGGGGACAGGAGCTATCAGCCCCAGCATTTT
TRBJ2-7 | TRBD1 | few | TRBV29-1 | CSVDGTGDYEQYF | TGCAGCGTTGATGGGACAGGGGACTACGAGCAGTACTTC
TRBJ2-1 | . | . | TRBV24-1 | CATSDRGNNEQFF | TGTGCCACCAGTGACCGGGGAAACAATGAGCAGTTCTTC
TRBJ2-7 | TRBD1 | . | TRBV9 | CASSVAGTGVGEQYF | TGTGCCAGCAGCGTAGCCGGGACAGGGGTGGGCGAGCAGTACTTC
TRBJ2-1 | . | . | TRBV9 | CASSVDLSYNEQFF | TGTGCCAGCAGCGTAGACCTAAGCTACAATGAGCAGTTCTTC
TRBJ1-4 | . | . | TRBV7-9 | CASSSLGATNEKLFF | TGTGCCAGCAGCTCGCTCGGAGCAACTAATGAAAAACTGTTTTTT
TRBJ2-1 | . | . | TRBV25-1 | CASQAGSYNEQFF | TGTGCCAGCCAAGCTGGCTCCTACAATGAGCAGTTCTTC
TRBJ1-5 | . | . | TRBV5-1 | CASSLDSRRSNQPQHF | TGCGCCAGCAGCTTGGACTCACGGAGAAGCAATCAGCCCCAGCATTTT
TRBJ1-3 | TRBD1 | . | TRBV5-5 | CASSDGTGSGNTIYF | TGTGCCAGCAGCGACGGGACAGGCTCTGGAAACACCATATATTTT
TRBJ2-5 | . | . | TRBV6-6 | CASTSRGEETQYF | TGTGCCAGCACGTCCAGGGGGGAAGAGACCCAGTACTTC
TRBJ2-3 | TRBD2 | . | TRBV28 | CASSLSLAGETDTQYF | TGTGCCAGCAGTTTATCCCTAGCGGGAGAGACAGATACGCAGTATTTT
TRBJ2-7 | . | . | TRBV28 | CASSRTQYEQYF | TGTGCCAGCAGCAGGACACAATACGAGCAGTACTTC
TRBJ2-1 | TRBD2 | . | TRBV4-2 | CASSQGSGRLSYNEQFF | TGTGCCAGCAGCCAAGGTAGCGGGAGATTATCCTACAATGAGCAGTTCTTC
TRBJ2-3 | . | . | TRBV6-4 | CASRGASTDTQYF | TGTGCCAGCAGAGGGGCTAGCACAGATACGCAGTATTTT
TRBJ2-1 | . | . | TRBV23-1 | CASSLGPYNEQFF | TGCGCCAGCAGTCTGGGCCCCTACAATGAGCAGTTCTTC
TRBJ1-5 | TRBD1 | . | TRBV5-5 | CASSRGPDRSFVSNQPQHF | TGTGCCAGCAGCCGAGGACCGGACAGGAGCTTTGTTAGCAATCAGCCCCAGCATTTT
TRBJ1-5 | TRBD1 | few | TRBV5-5 | CASSYDRVQPQHF | TGTGCCAGCAGCTATGACAGGGTCCAGCCCCAGCATTTT
TRBJ1-1 | . | . | TRBV28 | CASSFVMGRTEAFF | TGTGCCAGCAGTTTTGTTATGGGGAGAACTGAAGCTTTCTTT
TRBJ2-7 | . | . | TRBV11-2 | CASSMRQGGDPEQYF | TGTGCCAGCAGCATGAGACAGGGCGGGGATCCCGAGCAGTACTTC
TRBJ1-1 | TRBD1 | . | TRBV18 | CASSLGTGGNTEAFF | TGTGCCAGCTCGCTCGGGACAGGGGGGAACACTGAAGCTTTCTTT
TRBJ2-2 | . | . | TRBV4-2 | CASSQVLRENTGELFF | TGTGCCAGCAGCCAAGTACTGAGGGAGAACACCGGGGAGCTGTTTTTT
TRBJ1-1 | TRBD1 | once | TRBV18 | CASSPDRDEAFF | TGTGCCAGCTCACCCGACAGGGATGAAGCTTTCTTT
TRBJ1-1 | TRBD1 | few | TRBV15 | CATSTGQGATEAFF | TGTGCCACCAGCACCGGACAGGGAGCAACTGAAGCTTTCTTT
TRBJ1-1 | TRBD1 | . | TRBV18 | CASSPGTGGGTEAFF | TGTGCCAGCTCACCAGGGACAGGGGGAGGCACTGAAGCTTTCTTT
TRBJ2-5 | . | . | TRBV7-8 | CASSVQGGGETQYF | TGTGCCAGCAGCGTGCAGGGAGGAGGGGAGACCCAGTACTTC
TRBJ2-3 | . | . | TRBV21-1 | CASCKVSSGRVADTQYF | TGTGCCAGCTGCAAAGTATCTAGCGGGAGGGTTGCAGATACGCAGTATTTT
TRBJ2-3 | TRBD2 | few | TRBV11-2 | CASSFTGGPSTDTQYF | TGTGCCAGCAGCTTTACGGGGGGGCCTAGCACAGATACGCAGTATTTT
TRBJ1-1 | TRBD1 | . | TRBV11-3 | CASSLGQGATEAFF | TGTGCCAGCAGCTTAGGACAGGGGGCGACTGAAGCTTTCTTT
TRBJ2-5 | . | . | TRBV7-3 | CASSLWGEETQYF | TGTGCCAGCAGCCTTTGGGGAGAAGAGACCCAGTACTTC
TRBJ1-1 | . | . | TRBV9 | CASSVQGHVEAFF | TGTGCCAGCAGCGTCCAGGGACACGTTGAAGCTTTCTTT
TRBJ2-1 | . | . | TRBV6-2/TRBV6-3 | CASSTGLSNEQFF | TGTGCCAGCAGTACGGGACTGTCCAATGAGCAGTTCTTC
TRBJ2-1 | TRBD2 | . | TRBV7-9 | CASSIRTSGSIAYNEQFF | TGTGCCAGCAGCATTCGGACTAGCGGGAGTATAGCCTACAATGAGCAGTTCTTC
TRBJ1-5 | . | . | TRBV10-3 | CATKGHGERQPQHF | TGTGCCACCAAGGGGCACGGAGAACGTCAGCCCCAGCATTTT
TRBJ2-6 | . | once | TRBV19 | CASSDQRSGANVLTF | TGTGCCAGTAGTGACCAGCGCTCTGGGGCCAACGTCCTGACTTTC
TRBJ2-1 | TRBD2 | . | TRBV11-3 | CASSLVTSGSGEQFF | TGTGCCAGCAGCTTAGTGACTAGCGGGAGTGGTGAGCAGTTCTTC
TRBJ2-1 | . | . | TRBV29-1 | CSVDPGFGEQFF | TGCAGCGTTGATCCAGGATTCGGTGAGCAGTTCTTC
TRBJ1-4 | . | . | TRBV7-8 | CASSLEGRYEKLFF | TGTGCCAGCAGCTTAGAGGGGCGGTATGAAAAACTGTTTTTT
TRBJ1-2 | . | . | TRBV6-2/TRBV6-3 | CASSYSSIQVDYGYTF | TGTGCCAGCAGTTACTCGAGTATCCAGGTCGACTATGGCTACACCTTC
TRBJ2-3 | TRBD2 | . | TRBV7-9 | CASSPGLAGLTDTQYF | TGTGCCAGCAGCCCGGGACTAGCGGGACTTACAGATACGCAGTATTTT
TRBJ1-1 | . | . | TRBV27 | CASARSPRTEAFF | TGTGCCAGCGCGCGGTCCCCGCGCACTGAAGCTTTCTTT
TRBJ2-1 | . | . | TRBV7-2 | CASSVRTMGGTEQFF | TGTGCCAGCAGCGTCAGGACTATGGGGGGAACCGAGCAGTTCTTC
TRBJ2-7 | TRBD2 | . | TRBV27 | CASSLSWEGPDEQYF | TGTGCCAGCAGTTTATCGTGGGAGGGCCCAGACGAGCAGTACTTC